This T cell receptor (beta chain) stems from a study of STAT5B mutations in CD4+ large granular lymphocyte leukemia. Germline V gives CDR1 SGHRS, CDR2 YFSETQ. With 0 bases removed from V and 2 bases from J, the gap between germline ends came to 7 bases. This CDR3 has 14 residues. Repertoires were generated with immunoSEQ multiplex PCR, while TCRdb's copy carries only in-frame clones and drops some. The sample consists of 30,000 to 40,000 clones, 70% to 90% of them appearing once. This TCR was recovered from a human donor in good health. The chain recombines TRBV5-1 with TRBJ2-3, with D maybe TRBD2 (6 bases). Sequencing input: CD4+ T cells from blood buffy coats. CDR3 in amino acids: CASSLGGDTDTQYF. CDR3 sequence (DNA): TGCGCCAGCAGCTTGGGGGGGGACACAGATACGCAGTATTTT. Full variable domain (remainder filled in from reference TRBV5-1 and TRBJ2-3): KAGVTQTPRYLIKTRGQQVTLSCSPISGHRSVSWYQQTPGQGLQFLFEYFSETQRNKGNFPGRFSGRQFSNSRSEMNVSTLELGDSALYLCASSLGGDTDTQYFGPGTRLTVL.